This TCR beta chain was sequenced for a study of T cell responses to AZD1222 COVID-19 vaccine. To note about this clone: What it binds is unknown.

Regarding the study as a whole: Donor demographics were predominantly white British with a female majority; clonal diversity may be underestimated.

TCRdb's table, derived via immunoSEQ multiplex PCR, lists solely in-frame clones and lacks some. The sample lists around 180,000 clones, around 93% occurring once. This CDR3 is built from 15 residues. CDR1 is SGHVS, CDR2 FQNEAQ, per germline. The V gene end was trimmed by 5 bases and the J gene end by 7 bases; junction bases not matched to a gene: 10. This receptor was taken from an adult in good health. This rearrangement joins TRBV7-8 to TRBJ2-1, with 8 bases lining up with TRBD2. The sequenced sample was peripheral blood, obtained on day 0 of AZD1222 vaccination. The CDR3 DNA follows: TGTGCCAGCAGCCCACGCGGCGGGAGGCTGAATGAGCAGTTCTTC. Translation gives CASSPRGGRLNEQFF.